The entry that follows covers one TCR beta chain sequence. Its antigen is still unknown. The entry originates in a study of shared clonotypes between healthy human individuals. Study-wide results and limits: A handful of donors held around 5% of naive CD4 clonotypes in common.

Deep level was the assay's run setting. Method: immunoSEQ multiplex PCR; TCRdb's copy keeps in-frame clones and lacks some. Among more than 2 million clones, 85% to 95% were seen once, and the ten largest hold approximately 0.13%. The receptor was derived from a man aged 18 to 29 in good health. Specimen: naive CD4+ T cells sorted from blood. The subset here: CD45RA+ positively selected.

The DNA for the CDR3 is TGTGCCAGCAGCTTTATAAGGGACAACTACGAGCAGTACTTC. Its protein product is CASSFIRDNYEQYF. The gene calls are TRBV11-2 and TRBJ2-7, with TRBD1 as a possible D gene (6 bases). V shed 3 bases and J shed 3 bases, with 12 bases lying between them. This CDR3 contains 14 residues. Germline lookup yields CDR1 SGHAT and CDR2 FQNNGV. The full variable domain, with the rest looked up from reference TRBV11-2 and TRBJ2-7, is EAGVAQSPRYKIIEKRQSVAFWCNPISGHATLYWYQQILGQGPKLLIQFQNNGVVDDSQLPKDRFSAERLKGVDSTLKIQPAKLEDSAVYLCASSFIRDNYEQYFGPGTRLTVT.